The 4 T cell receptor beta chains in this list originate from one sample, sequenced in a study of cytomegalovirus exposure and HLA in healthy donors. Primers: 60 Vbeta forward and 13 Jbeta reverse. Here immunoSEQ multiplex PCR was the method, and the copy in TCRdb shows in-frame clones only, minus some. The sample shows 90,000 to 150,000 clones, about 72% of them seen only once. Sequenced: PBMCs. These receptors all stem from a man between 45 and 60 years old in good health and CMV-seropositive.

V is TRBV7-2 and J is TRBJ1-5; weak D call: TRBD1 (6 bases). There are 15 residues in the CDR3. The germline gives CDR1 SGHTA, CDR2 FQGNSA. V gave up 5 bases and J gave up 4 bases, with 15 bases separating them. CDR3: CASSQTGTLNQPQHF. The CDR3 DNA is TGTGCCAGCAGCCAAACCGGGACACTTAATCAGCCCCAGCATTTT.

The rearrangement links TRBV7-2 to TRBJ2-7; 12 bases are shared with TRBD1. The germline gives CDR1 SGHTA, CDR2 FQGNSA. Germline trimming cut 5 bases from V and 4 bases from J; bases unmatched to any gene: 6. The CDR3 totals 15 residues. CDR3 sequence: CASSVPGQGAYEQYF. CDR3 DNA: TGTGCCAGCAGCGTACCGGGACAGGGGGCTTACGAGCAGTACTTC.

The rearrangement links TRBV15 to TRBJ1-4, with a tentative D call TRBD1 (6 bases). The CDR3 loop spans 16 amino acids. The germline V gene has CDR1 LNHNV and CDR2 YYDKDF (reference sequence). Trimming took off 0 bases at V and 4 bases at J, with 12 bases between the two ends. As DNA, the CDR3 is TGTGCCACCAGCAGAGATCGGGGGGCGGGTAATGAAAAACTGTTTTTT. Protein product: CATSRDRGAGNEKLFF.

This clone was seen a handful of times. The V gene is TRBV6-1, the J gene TRBJ2-2; a possible D gene is TRBD1 (5 bases). The ends were cut back, 5 bases at V and 2 bases at J, with 9 bases in the middle. Looked up from germline, CDR1 is MNHNS and CDR2 is SASEGT. This CDR3 contains 14 residues. The CDR3: CASSTGDNTGELFF. CDR3 in DNA: TGTGCCAGCAGTACAGGTGACAACACCGGGGAGCTGTTTTTT.